This paragraph covers one TCR beta chain sequence. This sample is drawn from a study of blood T cell repertoires in COVID-19. At the level of the study: Samples taken during acute and convalescent COVID-19 were collected in the United States, Italy and Spain. From T cells, B-cell-depleted T cells, or PBMCs came the material, which was cDNA or gDNA.

As processed by the authors: Quantification of nucleated cells was approximated via reference gene primer amplification. Profiling relied on immunoSEQ multiplex PCR, and the TCRdb table lists in-frame clones only, not all of them. V and J calls plus clone size are reproduced from that table; the DNA served to infer D and trimming. Of under 110,000 clones listed, 85% were seen once; the top ten hold approximately 2%. Trimming took 0 bases from V and 3 from J; bases not matched to a gene: 12. This CDR3 is 19 amino acids long. Per germline, CDR1 SGHRS and CDR2 YFSETQ. The rearrangement joins TRBV5-1 to TRBJ1-2; the match to TRBD1 covers 12 bases. The clonotype comes from a woman in her 70s with active or convalescent COVID-19. Sequencing input: peripheral blood. The CDR3 DNA reads TGCGCCAGCAGCTTGGCCGTGGGACAGGGGGCGGGTATGGACTATGGCTACACCTTC. Amino acids: CASSLAVGQGAGMDYGYTF. The complete variable domain, with remaining parts taken from reference TRBV5-1 and TRBJ1-2, reads KAGVTQTPRYLIKTRGQQVTLSCSPISGHRSVSWYQQTPGQGLQFLFEYFSETQRNKGNFPGRFSGRQFSNSRSEMNVSTLELGDSALYLCASSLAVGQGAGMDYGYTFGSGTRLTVV.